This record covers a single TCR beta chain. Its target is unknown. Mismatch with germline at one junction end may stem from a read error. This record belongs to a study of cytomegalovirus exposure and HLA in healthy donors. General observations from the study: Three CMV-associated chains proved CMV antigen-specific in vitro.

The PCR contained 60 Vbeta and 13 Jbeta primers. Produced via immunoSEQ multiplex PCR; TCRdb's table is partial and in-frame only. The table has around 140,000 clones, more than 75% seen once. The material sequenced was PBMCs. This receptor was identified in a young man in good health and CMV-seropositive.

The CDR3 nucleotides read TGCGCCAGCAGCGCTAGCGCCGGGGGAGAGGCCCAGTACTTC. Amino acids: CASSASAGGEAQYF. The chain joins TRBV5-1 to TRBJ2-5; D is possibly TRBD2 (6 bases). The length of the CDR3 is 14 residues. Germline-derived CDR1 and CDR2 are SGHRS and YFSETQ.